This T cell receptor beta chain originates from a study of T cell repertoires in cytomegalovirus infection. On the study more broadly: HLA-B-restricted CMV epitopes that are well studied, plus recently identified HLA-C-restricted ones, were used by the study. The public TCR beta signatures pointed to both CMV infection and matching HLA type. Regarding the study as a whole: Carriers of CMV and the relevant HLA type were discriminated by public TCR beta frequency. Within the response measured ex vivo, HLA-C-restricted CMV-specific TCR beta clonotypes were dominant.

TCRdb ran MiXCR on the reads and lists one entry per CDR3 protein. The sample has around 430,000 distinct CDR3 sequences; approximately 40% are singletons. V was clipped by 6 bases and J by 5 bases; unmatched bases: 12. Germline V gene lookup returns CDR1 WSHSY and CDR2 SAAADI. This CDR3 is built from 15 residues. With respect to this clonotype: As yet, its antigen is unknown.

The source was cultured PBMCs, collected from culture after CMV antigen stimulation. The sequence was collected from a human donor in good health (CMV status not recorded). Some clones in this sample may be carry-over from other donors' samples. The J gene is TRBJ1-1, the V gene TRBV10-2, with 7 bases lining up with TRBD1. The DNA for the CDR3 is TGCGCCAGCAGGACCGGTGACAGGGTTGGAACTGAAGCTTTCTTT. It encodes CASRTGDRVGTEAFF.